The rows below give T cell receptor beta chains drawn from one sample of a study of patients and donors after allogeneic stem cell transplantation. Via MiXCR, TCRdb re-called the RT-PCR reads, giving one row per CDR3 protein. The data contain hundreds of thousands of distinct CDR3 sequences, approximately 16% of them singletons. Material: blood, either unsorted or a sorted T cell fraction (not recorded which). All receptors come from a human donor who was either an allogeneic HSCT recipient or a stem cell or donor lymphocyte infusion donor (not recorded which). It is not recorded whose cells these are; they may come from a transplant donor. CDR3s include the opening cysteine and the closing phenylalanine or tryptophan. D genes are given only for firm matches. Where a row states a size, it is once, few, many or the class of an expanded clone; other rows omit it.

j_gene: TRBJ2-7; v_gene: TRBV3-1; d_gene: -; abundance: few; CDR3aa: CASSPLYFGKGSHEQYF; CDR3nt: TGTGCCAGCAGCCCCCTATATTTCGGAAAGGGTAGCCACGAGCAGTACTTC
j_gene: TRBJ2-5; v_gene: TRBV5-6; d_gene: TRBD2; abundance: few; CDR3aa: CASSLAPLAGVETQYF; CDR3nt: TGTGCCAGCAGCTTGGCCCCACTAGCGGGGGTTGAGACCCAGTACTTC
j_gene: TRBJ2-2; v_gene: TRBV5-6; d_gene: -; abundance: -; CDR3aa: CASSLVGSTGELFF; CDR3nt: TGTGCCAGCAGCTTGGTCGGCAGCACCGGGGAGCTGTTTTTT
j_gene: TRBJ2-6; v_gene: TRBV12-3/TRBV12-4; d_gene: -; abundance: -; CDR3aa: CASSEPVQFGGRRLPGANVLTF; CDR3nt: TGTGCCAGCAGTGAACCCGTTCAGTTCGGGGGTCGACGATTGCCTGGGGCCAACGTCCTGACTTTC
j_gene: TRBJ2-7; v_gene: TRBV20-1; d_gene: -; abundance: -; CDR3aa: CSVVSRTSHYEQYF; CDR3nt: TGCAGTGTAGTTAGTCGGACTTCTCATTACGAGCAGTACTTC
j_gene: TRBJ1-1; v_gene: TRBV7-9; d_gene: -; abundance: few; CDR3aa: CASSKDSPSTEAFF; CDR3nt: TGTGCCAGCAGCAAGGACAGCCCTAGCACTGAAGCTTTCTTT
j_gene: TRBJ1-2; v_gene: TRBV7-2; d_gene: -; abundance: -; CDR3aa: CASSSSAYGYTF; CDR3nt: TGTGCCAGCAGCTCTTCGGCCTATGGCTACACCTTC
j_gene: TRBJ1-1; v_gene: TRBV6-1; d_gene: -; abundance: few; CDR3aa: CASTKGRLNTEAFF; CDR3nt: TGTGCCAGCACAAAAGGACGCTTGAACACTGAAGCTTTCTTT
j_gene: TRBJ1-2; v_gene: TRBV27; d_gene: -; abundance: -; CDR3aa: CASKSREGLRGYTF; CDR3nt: TGTGCCAGCAAGTCCCGGGAGGGGTTGAGGGGCTACACCTTC
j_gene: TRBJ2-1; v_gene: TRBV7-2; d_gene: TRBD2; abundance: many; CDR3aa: CASSLSGDYNEQFF; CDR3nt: TGTGCCAGCAGCCTTAGCGGGGACTACAATGAGCAGTTCTTC
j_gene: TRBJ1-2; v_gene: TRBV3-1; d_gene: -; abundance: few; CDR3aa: CASSEELGGSGYTF; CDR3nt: TGTGCCAGCAGCGAAGAGCTAGGGGGAAGTGGCTACACCTTC
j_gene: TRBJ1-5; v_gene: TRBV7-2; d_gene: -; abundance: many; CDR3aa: CASSLRGNQPQHF; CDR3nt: TGTGCCAGCAGCCTCCGTGGCAATCAGCCCCAGCATTTT
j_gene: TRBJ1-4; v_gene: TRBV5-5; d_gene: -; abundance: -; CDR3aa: CASSPSSRVGEKLFF; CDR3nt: TGTGCCAGCAGCCCATCTAGCAGGGTCGGTGAAAAACTGTTTTTT
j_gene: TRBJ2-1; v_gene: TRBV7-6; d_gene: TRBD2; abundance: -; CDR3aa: CASSPLGRGEYNEQFF; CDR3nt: TGTGCCAGCAGCCCATTAGGACGGGGGGAATACAATGAGCAGTTCTTC
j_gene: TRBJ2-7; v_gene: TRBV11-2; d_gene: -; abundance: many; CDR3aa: CASSEGPYEQYF; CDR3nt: TGTGCCAGCAGCGAGGGACCCTACGAGCAGTACTTC
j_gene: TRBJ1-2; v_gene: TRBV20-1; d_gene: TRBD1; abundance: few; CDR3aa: CSARTPGQGNYGYTF; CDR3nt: TGCAGTGCTAGAACACCGGGACAGGGGAACTATGGCTACACCTTC